These T cell receptor beta chains were read from a single sample in a study of T cell responses to AZD1222 COVID-19 vaccine. TCRdb's copy holds only in-frame clones and misses some; the assay was immunoSEQ multiplex PCR. The sample includes more than 95,000 clones, around 89% seen only once; the top ten take 6% to 8%. The sequenced sample was peripheral blood, obtained on day 0 of AZD1222 vaccination. The source is an adult in good health. Both conserved end residues are part of each CDR3. D genes are given only for firm matches. A row's size may be missing; if present it is once, few, many or a size class.

v_gene	abundance	d_gene	j_gene	CDR3nt	CDR3aa
TRBV5-4	-	TRBD1	TRBJ2-7	TGTGCCAGCAGCCGAATTGACAGGGAAACCGGGGAGCAGTACTTC	CASSRIDRETGEQYF
TRBV14	-	-	TRBJ1-6	TGTGCCAGCAGCCTGTGGGGTATGGATTCACCCCTCCACTTT	CASSLWGMDSPLHF
TRBV3-1/TRBV3-2	-	-	TRBJ2-4	TGTGCCAGCAGCCTCAGGACAGAAGCAACTCAGTACTTC	CASSLRTEATQYF
TRBV9	-	-	TRBJ2-1	TGTGCCAGCAGCCCCCTCGGGGGGCCCTACAATGAGCAGTTCTTC	CASSPLGGPYNEQFF
TRBV20-1	-	TRBD1	TRBJ2-7	TGCAGTGCGGGACAGGGAACTGGGCAGTACTTC	CSAGQGTGQYF
TRBV5-1	once	-	TRBJ2-1	TGCGCCAGCAGCTTGGCTCCAGGGTCCGGCAATGAGCAGTTCTTC	CASSLAPGSGNEQFF
TRBV7-2	-	TRBD1	TRBJ2-7	TGTGCCAGCAGCTTAGCAGTACAGGGGGCGCCGTACGAGCAGTACTTC	CASSLAVQGAPYEQYF
TRBV9	-	-	TRBJ2-2	TGTGCCAGCAGCGCCAGACAGGCAAACACCGGGGAGCTGTTTTTT	CASSARQANTGELFF
TRBV29-1	-	-	TRBJ1-2	TGCAGCGCCCGAATGTCGTTGGGGGGCTTTTATGGCTACACCTTC	CSARMSLGGFYGYTF
TRBV12-3/TRBV12-4	-	-	TRBJ2-1	TGTGCCAGCAGGGGAGTAGTCGTCAATGAGCAGTTCTTC	CASRGVVVNEQFF
TRBV19	-	-	TRBJ2-5	TGTGCCAGTAGTCTCTCAGTCCAAGAGACCCAGTACTTC	CASSLSVQETQYF
TRBV7-9	-	TRBD1	TRBJ2-2	TGTGCCAGCAGCTTCTCCCAGGGGGTTTTGGTGAGCGGGGAGCTGTTTTTT	CASSFSQGVLVSGELFF
TRBV4-1	-	-	TRBJ2-3	TGCGCCAGCAGCCACTGGGGCACAGATACGCAGTATTTT	CASSHWGTDTQYF
TRBV6-6	-	-	TRBJ2-7	TGTGCCAGCAGTTACTCTGCTAGTTACGAGCAGTACTTC	CASSYSASYEQYF
TRBV29-1	-	TRBD2	TRBJ2-4	TGCAGCGGAGAACTAGCGGGAGCCCCAAACATTCAGTACTTC	CSGELAGAPNIQYF
TRBV6-5	-	-	TRBJ1-2	TGTGCCAGCAATACCGGGGCAAAAGGCGGCTACACCTTC	CASNTGAKGGYTF
TRBV7-6	-	-	TRBJ2-5	TGTGCCAGCAGCTTTGGACAACTATTCCAAGAGACCCAGTACTTC	CASSFGQLFQETQYF
TRBV27	-	TRBD1	TRBJ1-1	TGTGCCAGCATCCAGACAGGGATAGGGAACACTGAAGCTTTCTTT	CASIQTGIGNTEAFF
TRBV28	-	-	TRBJ1-2	TGTGCCAGCAGTTTATGGGACAGACGAATCGGTGGCTACACCTTC	CASSLWDRRIGGYTF
TRBV7-3	-	-	TRBJ1-4	TGTGCCAGCTCCCAAGGGGGGAATATTGGTGAAAAACTGTTTTTT	CASSQGGNIGEKLFF
TRBV28	-	TRBD1	TRBJ1-4	TGTGCCAGCAATATACGACAGGGAAATGAAAAACTGTTTTTT	CASNIRQGNEKLFF
TRBV27	-	-	TRBJ1-2	TGTGCCAGCAGTTTTAGAGAAGGATACTATGGCTACACCTTC	CASSFREGYYGYTF
TRBV21-1	-	-	TRBJ2-6	TGTGCCAGCACGCGTACAGGACAGTCCATCTCTGGGGCCAACGTCCTGACTTTC	CASTRTGQSISGANVLTF
TRBV5-6	-	-	TRBJ2-1	TGTGCCAGCAGCTTGTGGGGGAACTACTACAATGAGCAGTTCTTC	CASSLWGNYYNEQFF
TRBV7-2	-	-	TRBJ1-1	TGTGCCAGCAGCTTTTTTGTGAACACTGAAGCTTTCTTT	CASSFFVNTEAFF
TRBV7-9	-	TRBD2	TRBJ2-1	TGTGCCAGCAGCTACCACCCAGCGGGAGCTCCCCATGAGCAGTTCTTC	CASSYHPAGAPHEQFF
TRBV6-2/TRBV6-3	few	-	TRBJ1-1	TGTGCCAGCAGTTACTCTTCGGCTAGAGTGGACCCTTTT	CASSYSSARVDPF
TRBV19	-	-	TRBJ1-4	TGTGCCAGTAGGACAGGCCCTGGCGGTGAAAAACTGTTTTTT	CASRTGPGGEKLFF
TRBV24-1	-	TRBD1	TRBJ2-1	TGTGCCACCAGTGACAGCCGGGACAGGGGGGTGCGGCGCAATGAGCAGTTCTTC	CATSDSRDRGVRRNEQFF
TRBV4-2	-	-	TRBJ2-3	TGTGCCAGCAGCCCGGATGGGACCCGCTACTCTAGCACAGATACGCAGTATTTT	CASSPDGTRYSSTDTQYF
TRBV7-9	-	-	TRBJ1-2	TGTGCCAGCAGCTTAGGGACTGGGTATGGCTACACCTTC	CASSLGTGYGYTF